Below, one TCR beta chain is given with its context. The antigen is unknown. Trimming took 3 bases from V and 7 from J, leaving 12 bases between them. Germline V gene lookup returns CDR1 SNHLY and CDR2 FYNNEI. The CDR3 sequence is 13 residues long. cDNA libraries for TCR alpha and TCR beta, carrying sample barcodes and UMIs, came from 5'RACE with constant-segment primers. One entry per CDR3 protein results from TCRdb running MiXCR on the 5' RACE reads. The sample carries more than 350,000 distinct CDR3 sequences, roughly 15% recorded once. These data originate in a study of T-cell memory formation after mild COVID-19. Whole-study results and caveats: Some responding clones appeared in pre-infection memory, suggesting cross-reactive memory joined.

This clonotype was obtained from a man between 18 and 29 years old who had mild COVID-19 (a few samples of this study predate the infection). Cell type and time point are not known. Sequencing was performed on PBMCs or a T cell subset sorted from them (not recorded which). The V call is TRBV2, the J call TRBJ2-5; a possible D gene is TRBD1 (5 bases). In nucleotides, the CDR3 is TGTGCCAGCAGTGATGGCCAGGGTGGGACCCAGTACTTC. Translated: CASSDGQGGTQYF.